Listed below are T cell receptor beta chains from one sample, sequenced in a study of cytomegalovirus exposure and HLA in healthy donors. TCRdb keeps only in-frame clones here, not all; method: immunoSEQ multiplex PCR. Of under 150,000 clones listed, roughly 63% are singletons. Sample: PBMCs. Every receptor here comes from a middle-aged man in good health and CMV-seropositive. CDR3s leave out the opening cysteine and the closing phenylalanine or tryptophan. A row's size may be missing; if present it is once, few, many or a size class.

clone size: few
V gene: TRBV10-2
J gene: TRBJ2-7
CDR3 protein: ASYGTGAGEQY

clone size: few
V gene: TRBV7-3
J gene: TRBJ2-3
CDR3 protein: ASSPGTGIRGDTQY

clone size: once
V gene: TRBV29-1
J gene: TRBJ2-1
CDR3 protein: SVESRRGSYNEQF

clone size: -
V gene: TRBV19
J gene: TRBJ2-5
CDR3 protein: ASSTSRTEEETQY

clone size: -
V gene: TRBV10-2
J gene: TRBJ2-5
CDR3 protein: ASSEPQGHTFRETQY

clone size: -
V gene: TRBV30
J gene: TRBJ1-3
CDR3 protein: AWAAGGNTIY

clone size: -
V gene: TRBV27
J gene: TRBJ2-2
CDR3 protein: ASSLTRANTGELF

clone size: -
V gene: TRBV18
J gene: TRBJ2-3
CDR3 protein: ASSPGLAGGPSDTQY

clone size: -
V gene: TRBV5-1
J gene: TRBJ2-7
CDR3 protein: ASSLGGSSYEQY

clone size: -
V gene: TRBV2
J gene: TRBJ2-5
CDR3 protein: ASSGGGETQY

clone size: -
V gene: TRBV5-4
J gene: TRBJ2-3
CDR3 protein: ASSLTLRTSTDTQY

clone size: -
V gene: TRBV4-1
J gene: TRBJ2-6
CDR3 protein: ASSQERSGGVPGANVLT

clone size: -
V gene: TRBV30
J gene: TRBJ2-3
CDR3 protein: AWVQGGPDTQY

clone size: few
V gene: TRBV11-2
J gene: TRBJ1-1
CDR3 protein: ASSLTGNTEAF

clone size: -
V gene: TRBV5-1
J gene: TRBJ1-3
CDR3 protein: ASSEGNSGNTIY

clone size: -
V gene: TRBV5-4
J gene: TRBJ1-2
CDR3 protein: ASSRQVRTNYGYT

clone size: -
V gene: TRBV6-5
J gene: TRBJ2-6
CDR3 protein: ASSYSGSGANVLT